The rows below give T cell receptor beta chains drawn from one sample of a study of blood T cell repertoires in COVID-19. TCRdb's table, derived via immunoSEQ multiplex PCR, lists solely in-frame clones and lacks some. The sample has over 200,000 clones, about 90% seen once. Sequencing input: PBMCs or T cells enriched from blood (not recorded which). These receptor sequences come from a man aged 25 to 45 who had been exposed to COVID-19. CDR3s include the opening cysteine and the closing phenylalanine or tryptophan. Fields, in order: V gene, D gene, CDR3 length, clone size, J gene, CDR3 DNA, CDR3 protein. A D gene is named only where the DNA matches it firmly. Size tells how often a clone was seen (once, few, many) or the class of an expanded clone, and some rows leave it out.

>TRBV18|.|16|.|TRBJ2-7
TGTGCCAGCTCACCTTCGTCCTACGGGGGATCGTACGAGCAGTACTTC
CASSPSSYGGSYEQYF
>TRBV7-9|.|16|.|TRBJ1-1
TGTGCCAGCAGCTTAGCCAGCGCTACAGGTAGCACTGAAGCTTTCTTT
CASSLASATGSTEAFF
>TRBV5-1|.|13|once|TRBJ2-3
TGCGCCAGCAGCGACGGGGGAACAGATACGCAGTATTTT
CASSDGGTDTQYF
>TRBV10-3|TRBD1|17|once|TRBJ1-2
TGTGCCATCAGGGCCGGGACAGGGCTTGTTGGGAGCTATGGCTACACCTTC
CAIRAGTGLVGSYGYTF
>TRBV5-4|.|14|once|TRBJ1-1
TGTGCCAGCAGCTCAGTCGGCGAGGCCACTGAAGCTTTCTTT
CASSSVGEATEAFF
>TRBV5-6|TRBD1|13|.|TRBJ1-1
TGTGCCAGCAGCTACTCAGGGGGCACTGAAGCTTTCTTT
CASSYSGGTEAFF
>TRBV5-5|.|16|.|TRBJ2-6
TGTGCCAGCAGCGGATCAGGGGTCTCTGGGGCCAACGTCCTGACTTTC
CASSGSGVSGANVLTF
>TRBV15|.|15|.|TRBJ2-5
TGTGCCACCAGCAGAGATGGACAGATACAAGAGACCCAGTACTTC
CATSRDGQIQETQYF
>TRBV19|TRBD1|14|once|TRBJ2-1
TGTGCCAGTAGTATAGAGGGGACAGGGGTTGAGCAGTTCTTC
CASSIEGTGVEQFF
>TRBV12-5|TRBD1|15|.|TRBJ1-2
TGTGCTAGTGCTATCGGAGGGGGCGCCAACTATGGCTACACCTTC
CASAIGGGANYGYTF
>TRBV11-3|TRBD2|12|.|TRBJ2-2
TGTGCCAGCTTCGGGGGGGCCGGGGAGCTGTTTTTT
CASFGGAGELFF
>TRBV4-1|TRBD1|16|.|TRBJ1-2
TGCGCCAGCAGCCAAGATAGTCAGGGGGCGAATTATGGCTACACCTTC
CASSQDSQGANYGYTF
>TRBV3-1/TRBV3-2|TRBD2|16|.|TRBJ2-7
TGTGCCAGCAGCCAAGATCCACTAGCGGGGGGTTGGGAGCAGTACTTC
CASSQDPLAGGWEQYF
>TRBV4-1|TRBD1|14|.|TRBJ1-4
TGCGCCAGCAGCATGGGACAGCTTAATGAAAAACTGTTTTTT
CASSMGQLNEKLFF
>TRBV4-1|TRBD2|17|.|TRBJ2-3
TGCGCCAGCAGCCAAGACGGGGTAGCGGGGGGGCCTGGTACGCAGTATTTT
CASSQDGVAGGPGTQYF
>TRBV6-5|.|15|.|TRBJ2-7
TGTGCCAGCAGTTACTCCACAGGAATAACTCACGAGCAGTACTTC
CASSYSTGITHEQYF
>TRBV6-1|TRBD1|17|few|TRBJ1-2
TGTGCCAGCAGTGGAGGACAGGGGGGACCCTCTAACTATGGCTACACCTTC
CASSGGQGGPSNYGYTF
>TRBV12-3/TRBV12-4|.|13|.|TRBJ1-1
TGTGCCAGCAGTTTAGCGGGGGGTCTTGAAGCTTTCTTT
CASSLAGGLEAFF
>TRBV10-2|TRBD1|18|.|TRBJ1-4
TGCGCCAGCAGGCACGGACAGGGGGCAGGAGTTGATAATGAAAAACTGTTTTTT
CASRHGQGAGVDNEKLFF
>TRBV28|.|14|.|TRBJ1-6
TGTGCCAGCAGTTTAAGTGAGTTTAATTCACCCCTCCACTTT
CASSLSEFNSPLHF
>TRBV30|TRBD2|13|.|TRBJ2-1
TGTGCCTGGGAGCGGGGGGGTTACAATGAGCAGTTCTTC
CAWERGGYNEQFF
>TRBV12-3/TRBV12-4|.|11|.|TRBJ2-2
TGTGCCAGCACTAATAGCGGGGAGCTGTTTTTT
CASTNSGELFF
>TRBV5-8|.|13|.|TRBJ1-6
TGTGCCAGCAGCTTAAACAGCGGTTTCCCCCTCCACTTT
CASSLNSGFPLHF
>TRBV12-3/TRBV12-4|.|12|.|TRBJ2-7
TGTGCCAGCAGCCTTCCCGGGGACGAGCAGTACTTC
CASSLPGDEQYF
>TRBV2|TRBD1|17|once|TRBJ1-2
TGTGCCAGCACTTTAAGCCCCAACAGGGGATCGGACTATGGCTACACCTTC
CASTLSPNRGSDYGYTF
>TRBV3-1/TRBV3-2|.|13|.|TRBJ2-2
TGTGCCGCCCGCGAGCGGAGTACCGGGGAGCTGTTTTTT
CAARERSTGELFF
>TRBV10-3|.|14|.|TRBJ2-3
TGTGCCATCAGTGAAGGTGTCAGGTCAGATACGCAGTATTTT
CAISEGVRSDTQYF
>TRBV25-1|TRBD2|16|.|TRBJ2-3
TGTGCCAGCAGTGAATGGCTAGCGGGGAGCGCAGATACGCAGTATTTT
CASSEWLAGSADTQYF
>TRBV7-2|TRBD1|15|.|TRBJ2-3
TGTGCCAGCAGCTTAGGAGAAGGGACAGTTAATACGCAGTATTTT
CASSLGEGTVNTQYF
>TRBV9|TRBD2|15|.|TRBJ2-3
TGTGCCAGCAGCTCCCGGACTAGCGGTACAGATACGCAGTATTTT
CASSSRTSGTDTQYF
>TRBV5-1|TRBD2|14|.|TRBJ2-7
TGCGCCAGCACCTCCGGGGGGGGACTCTACGAGCAGTACTTC
CASTSGGGLYEQYF
>TRBV19|TRBD1|15|once|TRBJ1-5
TGTGCCAGTAGTATACGGACAGGGCCCAATCAGCCCCAGCATTTT
CASSIRTGPNQPQHF
>TRBV14|.|16|.|TRBJ1-3
TGTGCCAGCAGCAACCCGGGACTGAGCTCTGGAAACACCATATATTTT
CASSNPGLSSGNTIYF
>TRBV4-1|.|19|.|TRBJ1-1
TGCGCCAGCAGCCAAGGAGGCCCTAAGGGGCCTCAGGGGCGAACTGAAGCTTTCTTT
CASSQGGPKGPQGRTEAFF
>TRBV11-2|.|14|.|TRBJ2-1
TGTGCCAGCAGCTTAGTTGGGGGCCCCCAGGAGCAGTTCTTC
CASSLVGGPQEQFF